This is a list of T cell receptor beta chains from one sample in a study of blood T cell repertoires in COVID-19. Clones were sequenced by immunoSEQ multiplex PCR, and TCRdb holds only the in-frame ones, with some missing. The data hold 300,000 or so clones, with over 75% observed a single time. The sequencing input was peripheral blood. The receptors come from a man aged 45 to 65 with active or convalescent COVID-19. CDR3s include the opening cysteine and the closing phenylalanine or tryptophan. Each record gives: V gene, CDR3 length, J gene, clone size, D gene, CDR3 DNA, CDR3 protein. D genes are given only for firm matches. Size tells how often a clone was seen (once, few, many) or the class of an expanded clone, and some rows leave it out.

>TRBV5-1|14|TRBJ2-4|-|TRBD1
TGCGCCAGCAGCCGAATAGACAGGGGATACATTCAGTACTTC
CASSRIDRGYIQYF
>TRBV6-2/TRBV6-3|19|TRBJ2-2|-|-
TGTGCCAGCAGCGGACTGGGCAATTTCTACGTTGGCAACACCGGGGAGCTGTTTTTT
CASSGLGNFYVGNTGELFF
>TRBV7-2|16|TRBJ1-1|-|-
TGTGCCAGCAGCCGCTGGGGCGGTAGACTGAACACTGAAGCTTTCTTT
CASSRWGGRLNTEAFF
>TRBV28|15|TRBJ2-2|few|-
TGTGCCAGCAGCGTCGACTCTGCGAACACCGGGGAGCTGTTTTTT
CASSVDSANTGELFF
>TRBV6-5|16|TRBJ2-5|-|TRBD2
TGTGCCAGCAGTTACGTAGCGGGGGGGCCAGGAGAGACCCAGTACTTC
CASSYVAGGPGETQYF
>TRBV11-2|17|TRBJ1-1|-|-
TGTGCCAGCAGCTTATACTCCCCCAGAGGCATGAACACTGAAGCTTTCTTT
CASSLYSPRGMNTEAFF
>TRBV7-9|16|TRBJ2-2|once|-
TGTGCCAGCAGCTTAGTAGCCCAGGGGAGAGGCGGGGAGCTGTTTTTT
CASSLVAQGRGGELFF
>TRBV9|16|TRBJ1-1|-|-
TGTGCCAGCAGCGTAGAAGAAGAGGCGCCGGACACTGAAGCTTTCTTT
CASSVEEEAPDTEAFF
>TRBV7-2|15|TRBJ2-1|-|-
TGTGCCAGCAGCCAAGCCGGGAGCTCCTACAATGAGCAGTTCTTC
CASSQAGSSYNEQFF
>TRBV28|15|TRBJ1-1|-|-
TGTGCCAGCAGTCGACCCAGGGTGGCCGGGACTGAAGCTTTCTTT
CASSRPRVAGTEAFF
>TRBV10-3|15|TRBJ2-1|-|TRBD1
TGTGCCATCATGGACAGGTCGAGCTCCTACAATGAGCAGTTCTTC
CAIMDRSSSYNEQFF
>TRBV25-1|15|TRBJ2-7|-|TRBD2
TGTGCCAGCAGTCAAGCGGGGAAGAGCTCCTACGAGCAGTACTTC
CASSQAGKSSYEQYF
>TRBV5-1|15|TRBJ2-3|-|TRBD2
TGCGCCAGCACCGACCTAGCGGGAGCGGCAGATACGCAGTATTTT
CASTDLAGAADTQYF
>TRBV2|19|TRBJ2-3|-|TRBD2
TGTGCCAGCAGTGACGGGAGGGCTAGCGGGAGTCTGGGGACAGATACGCAGTATTTT
CASSDGRASGSLGTDTQYF
>TRBV19|17|TRBJ2-1|-|TRBD2
TGTGCCAGTAGTATAGGGCACGGGACTAGCGGGAGGAATGAGCAGTTCTTC
CASSIGHGTSGRNEQFF
>TRBV4-1|22|TRBJ2-1|once|TRBD1
TGCGCCAGCAGCCTCCTAGTAGCTCGAAAGGGAGCGTTGGGACAGGGATCAAATGAGCAGTTCTTC
CASSLLVARKGALGQGSNEQFF
>TRBV6-5|12|TRBJ1-4|-|-
TGTGCCACCCGTTCGGGTAATGAAAAACTGTTTTTT
CATRSGNEKLFF
>TRBV12-1|13|TRBJ1-2|-|-
TGTGCCAGCAGCTGTGGACAGGGCTATGGCTACACCTTC
CASSCGQGYGYTF
>TRBV12-3/TRBV12-4|12|TRBJ1-6|-|TRBD1
TGTGCCAGCAGCCCGGGACAGGGCAATTCCCACTTT
CASSPGQGNSHF
>TRBV27|17|TRBJ2-3|-|TRBD1
TGTGCCAGCAGTTCACTACCGGGACAGGGGTTCACAGATACGCAGTATTTT
CASSSLPGQGFTDTQYF
>TRBV7-9|15|TRBJ1-1|once|TRBD1
TGTGCCAGCAGCCACAGGGGGCGAGGGCACACTGAAGCTTTCTTT
CASSHRGRGHTEAFF
>TRBV28|13|TRBJ2-7|-|TRBD1
TGTGCCAGCAGTCAATTACAGGGGTTGGGGCAGTACTTC
CASSQLQGLGQYF
>TRBV7-2|15|TRBJ1-4|-|TRBD1
TGTGCCAGCAGCTTAGTAGGGACAGGGTATGAAAAACTGTTTTTT
CASSLVGTGYEKLFF
>TRBV5-1|14|TRBJ2-5|-|-
TGCGCCAGCAGCTTGCTAGGCAGGGAAGAGACCCAGTACTTC
CASSLLGREETQYF
>TRBV28|18|TRBJ1-2|-|-
TGTGCCAGCAGCGTCGGAGGATTGACGGGAAACACGGACTATGGCTACACCTTC
CASSVGGLTGNTDYGYTF
>TRBV28|14|TRBJ1-5|once|-
TGTGCCAGCAGTTCGCGGGCGGCCGGTCAGCCCCAGCATTTT
CASSSRAAGQPQHF
>TRBV7-3|13|TRBJ2-3|-|-
TGTGCCAGCAGCCAGAGAAAACTAGATGCGCAGTATTTT
CASSQRKLDAQYF
>TRBV27|17|TRBJ2-7|-|TRBD1
TGTGCCAGCAAAATGACAGGGCTGGGGAACCTCCGCTACGAGCAGTACTTC
CASKMTGLGNLRYEQYF
>TRBV6-5|13|TRBJ1-1|-|-
TGTGCCAGCAGCAAACCAGGGAAAACTGAAGCTTTCTTT
CASSKPGKTEAFF
>TRBV24-1|15|TRBJ1-1|-|TRBD1
TGTGCCACCAGTGACCCGGACAGGGGGGACACTGAAGCTTTCTTT
CATSDPDRGDTEAFF
>TRBV15|14|TRBJ1-5|few|-
TGTGCCACCAGCAGAGACGGGGGACGTGAGCCCCAGCATTTT
CATSRDGGREPQHF
>TRBV5-4|15|TRBJ2-1|-|-
TGTGCCAGCAGCCGGGCGCCTAGCGTGGACAATGAGCAGTTCTTC
CASSRAPSVDNEQFF
>TRBV7-6|15|TRBJ1-6|-|TRBD1
TGTGCCAGCAGCCCCCAGACAGGGGCTAATTCACCCCTCCACTTT
CASSPQTGANSPLHF
>TRBV11-2|16|TRBJ1-6|-|-
TGTGCCAGCAGCTTAGATCGGGGTCACATCTATTCACCCCTCCACTTT
CASSLDRGHIYSPLHF
>TRBV7-9|15|TRBJ2-1|-|TRBD2
TGTGCCAGCAGCTTAGCCGGACTAGCGGGATTTGAGCAGTTCTTC
CASSLAGLAGFEQFF
>TRBV18|15|TRBJ2-1|-|TRBD1
TGTGCCAGCTCTCCTCAGGGGGCAGGACCCAATGAGCAGTTCTTC
CASSPQGAGPNEQFF
>TRBV29-1|15|TRBJ2-2|-|TRBD1
TGCAGCGCAGGGGACAGCGCCATGAACACCGGGGAGCTGTTTTTT
CSAGDSAMNTGELFF
>TRBV3-1/TRBV3-2|13|TRBJ2-7|-|-
TGTGCCAGCTCCGACGGGATAGCCTACGAGCAGTACTTC
CASSDGIAYEQYF
>TRBV24-1|19|TRBJ1-3|-|-
TGTGCCACCAGTGATTTCCATCAGGGCAGAACAAAATCTGGAAACACCATATATTTT
CATSDFHQGRTKSGNTIYF
>TRBV6-2/TRBV6-3|16|TRBJ1-1|-|TRBD1
TGTGCCAGCAGTTACTATCACCTAGGACAGGGCACTGAAGCTTTCTTT
CASSYYHLGQGTEAFF
>TRBV7-3|13|TRBJ2-5|-|TRBD1
TGTGCCAGCAGCCAAGGACAGGGAGAGACCCAGTACTTC
CASSQGQGETQYF
>TRBV18|14|TRBJ2-3|once|-
TGTGCCAGCTCAGTTAGCGAGGGAGCAGATACGCAGTATTTT
CASSVSEGADTQYF
>TRBV20-1|16|TRBJ1-2|-|TRBD1
TGCAGTGCTAGTAAGGGACAGGGATACTTACTGGGGGGCTACACCTTC
CSASKGQGYLLGGYTF
>TRBV7-2|15|TRBJ2-1|-|-
TGTGCCAGCAGCTTAGGGGCAGGGCCCTACAATGAGCAGTTCTTC
CASSLGAGPYNEQFF
>TRBV2|11|TRBJ1-1|-|-
TGTGCCAGCAGTGAACAGGCTGAAGCTTTCTTT
CASSEQAEAFF
>TRBV10-3|16|TRBJ2-2|few|TRBD1
TGTGCCACCGGATCTGGGACAGGGGGGGTGAACGGGGAGCTGTTTTTT
CATGSGTGGVNGELFF
>TRBV4-1|17|TRBJ1-1|-|-
TGCGCCAGCAGCCAAAAATGGGGGGGCCACTTAAACACTGAAGCTTTCTTT
CASSQKWGGHLNTEAFF
>TRBV5-4|15|TRBJ2-1|few|TRBD2
TGTGCCAGCAGCAATAGCGGGAGAGACTGGGGTGAGCAGTTCTTC
CASSNSGRDWGEQFF
>TRBV6-2/TRBV6-3|12|TRBJ1-5|once|TRBD1
TGTGCCAGCAGCCACAGGGGGAGGCCCCAGCATTTT
CASSHRGRPQHF
>TRBV5-1|15|TRBJ1-1|once|-
TGCGCCAGCAGCCGGGGACAACAACCCGCGGAAAAAGCTTTCTTT
CASSRGQQPAEKAFF
>TRBV20-1|13|TRBJ2-5|-|-
TGCAGTGCTAGTTCGACGGGGAAAGAGACCCAGTACTTC
CSASSTGKETQYF
>TRBV9|17|TRBJ2-7|few|TRBD2
TGTGCCAGCAGCGCCGGGAGGGGGGAGCCCTCCTCCTACGAGCAGTACTTC
CASSAGRGEPSSYEQYF